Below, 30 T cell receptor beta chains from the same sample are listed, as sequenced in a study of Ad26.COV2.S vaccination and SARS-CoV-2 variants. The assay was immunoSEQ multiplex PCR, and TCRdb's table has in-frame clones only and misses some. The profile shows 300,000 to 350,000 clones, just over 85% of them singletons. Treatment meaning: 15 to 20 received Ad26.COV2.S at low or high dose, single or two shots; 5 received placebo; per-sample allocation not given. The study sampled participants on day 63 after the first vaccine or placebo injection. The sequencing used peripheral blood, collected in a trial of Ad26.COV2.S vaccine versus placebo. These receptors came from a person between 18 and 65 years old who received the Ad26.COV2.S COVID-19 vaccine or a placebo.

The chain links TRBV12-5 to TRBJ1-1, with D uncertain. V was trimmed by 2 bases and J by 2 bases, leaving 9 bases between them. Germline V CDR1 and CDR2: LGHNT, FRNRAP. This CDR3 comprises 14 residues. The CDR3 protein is CASGLYGSNTEAFF. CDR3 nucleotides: TGTGCTAGTGGTTTGTACGGGTCTAACACTGAAGCTTTCTTT.

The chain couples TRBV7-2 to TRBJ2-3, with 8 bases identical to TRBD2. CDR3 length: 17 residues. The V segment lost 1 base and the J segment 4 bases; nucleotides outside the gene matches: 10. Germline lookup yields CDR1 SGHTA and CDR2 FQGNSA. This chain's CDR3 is CASSLGWAGLGSDTQYF. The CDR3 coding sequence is TGTGCCAGCAGCTTAGGATGGGCGGGACTAGGGTCAGATACGCAGTATTTT.

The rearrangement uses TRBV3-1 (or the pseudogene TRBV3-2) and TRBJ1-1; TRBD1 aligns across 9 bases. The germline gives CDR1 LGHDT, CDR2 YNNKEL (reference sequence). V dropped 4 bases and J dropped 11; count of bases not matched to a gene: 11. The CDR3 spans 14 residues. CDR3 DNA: TGTGCCAGCAGCCCCGATCGCAGGACAGGGGAGGCTTTCTTT. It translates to CASSPDRRTGEAFF.

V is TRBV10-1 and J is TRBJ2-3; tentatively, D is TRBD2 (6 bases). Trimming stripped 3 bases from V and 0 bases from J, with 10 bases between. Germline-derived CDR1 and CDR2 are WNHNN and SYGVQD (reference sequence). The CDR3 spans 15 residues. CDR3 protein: CASSEQRVSTDTQYF. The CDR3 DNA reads TGCGCCAGCAGTGAACAGCGGGTGAGCACAGATACGCAGTATTTT.

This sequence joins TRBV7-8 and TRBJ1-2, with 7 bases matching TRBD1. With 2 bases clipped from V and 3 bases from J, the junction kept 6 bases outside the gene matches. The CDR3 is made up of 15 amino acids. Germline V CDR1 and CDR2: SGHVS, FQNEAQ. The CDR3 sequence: CASSLRGDRDYGYTF. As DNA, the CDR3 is TGTGCCAGCAGCTTAAGGGGCGACAGGGACTATGGCTACACCTTC.

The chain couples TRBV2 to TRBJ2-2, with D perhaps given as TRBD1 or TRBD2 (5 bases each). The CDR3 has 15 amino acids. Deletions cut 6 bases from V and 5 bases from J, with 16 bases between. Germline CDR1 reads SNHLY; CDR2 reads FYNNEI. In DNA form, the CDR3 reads TGTGCCAGCAGAGCCGGGACCCAACGAACCGGGGAGCTGTTTTTT. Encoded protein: CASRAGTQRTGELFF.

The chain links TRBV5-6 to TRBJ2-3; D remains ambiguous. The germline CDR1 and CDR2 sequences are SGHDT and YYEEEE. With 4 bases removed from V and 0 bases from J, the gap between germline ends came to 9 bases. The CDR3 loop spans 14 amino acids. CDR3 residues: CASSLLDSTDTQYF. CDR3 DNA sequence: TGTGCCAGCAGCCTGTTGGACAGCACAGATACGCAGTATTTT.

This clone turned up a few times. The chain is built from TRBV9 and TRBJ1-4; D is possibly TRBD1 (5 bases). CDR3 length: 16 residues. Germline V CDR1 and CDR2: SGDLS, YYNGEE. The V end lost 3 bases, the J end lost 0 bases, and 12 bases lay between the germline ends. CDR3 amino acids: CASSEMGEATNEKLFF. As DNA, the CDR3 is TGTGCCAGCAGCGAGATGGGGGAAGCAACTAATGAAAAACTGTTTTTT.

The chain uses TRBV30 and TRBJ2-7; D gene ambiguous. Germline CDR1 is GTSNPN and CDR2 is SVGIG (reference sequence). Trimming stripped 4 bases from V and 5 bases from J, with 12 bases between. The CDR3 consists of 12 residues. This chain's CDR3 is CAWKGPGHEQYF. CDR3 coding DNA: TGTGCCTGGAAGGGCCCTGGCCACGAGCAGTACTTC. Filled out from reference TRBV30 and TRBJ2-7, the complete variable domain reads SQTIHQWPATLVQPVGSPLSLECTVEGTSNPNLYWYRQAAGRGLQLLFYSVGIGQISSEVPQNLSASRPQDRQFILSSKKLLLSDSGFYLCAWKGPGHEQYFGPGTRLTVT.

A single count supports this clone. The CDR3 reads CASSLEGASTDTQYF. CDR3 nucleotides: TGTGCCAGCAGCTTAGAGGGCGCAAGCACAGATACGCAGTATTTT. The V and J genes are TRBV7-3 and TRBJ2-3, with a possible D match to TRBD2 (5 bases). The germline CDR1 and CDR2 sequences are SGHTA and FQGTGA. V lost 2 bases to trimming and J lost 0 bases, with 9 bases between them. The CDR3 consists of 15 residues.

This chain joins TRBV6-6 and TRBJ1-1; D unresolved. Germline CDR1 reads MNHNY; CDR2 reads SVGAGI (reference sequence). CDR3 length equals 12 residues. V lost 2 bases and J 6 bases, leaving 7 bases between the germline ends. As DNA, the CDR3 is TGTGCCAGCAGTTACGAGAGAGCTGAAGCTTTCTTT. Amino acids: CASSYERAEAFF.

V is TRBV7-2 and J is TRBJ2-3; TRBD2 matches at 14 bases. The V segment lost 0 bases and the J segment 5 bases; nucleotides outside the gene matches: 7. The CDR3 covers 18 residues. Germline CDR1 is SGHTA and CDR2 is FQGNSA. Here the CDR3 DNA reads TGTGCCAGCAGCTTAGCGGCGACTAGCGGGGGGGCCATAGATACGCAGTATTTT. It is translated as CASSLAATSGGAIDTQYF.

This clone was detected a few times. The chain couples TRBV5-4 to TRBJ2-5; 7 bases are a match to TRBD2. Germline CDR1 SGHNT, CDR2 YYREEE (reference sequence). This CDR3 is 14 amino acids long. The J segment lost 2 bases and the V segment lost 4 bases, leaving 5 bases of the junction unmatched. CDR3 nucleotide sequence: TGTGCCAGCAGCAGTACTAGCGTGCAAGAGACCCAGTACTTC. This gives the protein CASSSTSVQETQYF.

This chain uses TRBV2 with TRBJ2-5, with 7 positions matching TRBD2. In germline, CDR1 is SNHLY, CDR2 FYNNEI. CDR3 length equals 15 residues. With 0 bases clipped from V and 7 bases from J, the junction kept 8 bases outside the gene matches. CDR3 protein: CASSEAERGGGTQYF. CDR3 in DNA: TGTGCCAGCAGTGAAGCCGAGCGGGGAGGAGGGACCCAGTACTTC. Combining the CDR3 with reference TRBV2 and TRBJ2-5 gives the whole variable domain EPEVTQTPSHQVTQMGQEVILRCVPISNHLYFYWYRQILGQKVEFLVSFYNNEISEKSEIFDDQFSVERPDGSNFTLKIRSTKLEDSAMYFCASSEAERGGGTQYFGPGTRLLVL.

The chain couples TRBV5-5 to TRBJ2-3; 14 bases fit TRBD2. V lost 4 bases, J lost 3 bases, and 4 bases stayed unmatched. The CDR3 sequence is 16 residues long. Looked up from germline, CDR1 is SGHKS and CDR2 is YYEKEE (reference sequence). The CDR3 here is CASSTGLAGATDTQYF. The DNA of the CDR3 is TGTGCCAGCAGCACGGGACTAGCGGGGGCGACAGATACGCAGTATTTT. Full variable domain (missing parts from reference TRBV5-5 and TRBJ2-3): DAGVTQSPTHLIKTRGQQVTLRCSPISGHKSVSWYQQVLGQGPQFIFQYYEKEERGRGNFPDRFSARQFPNYSSELNVNALLLGDSALYLCASSTGLAGATDTQYFGPGTRLTVL.

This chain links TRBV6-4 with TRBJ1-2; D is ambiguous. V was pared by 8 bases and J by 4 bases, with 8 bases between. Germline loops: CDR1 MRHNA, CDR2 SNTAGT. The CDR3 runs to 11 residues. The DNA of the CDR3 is TGTGCCAGCCTTCTGTCCTATGGCTACACCTTC. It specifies CASLLSYGYTF.

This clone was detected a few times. CDR3 DNA: TGTGCCAGCAGCCAAAGGGGGCCCTGGGCGCGTGGCTACACCTTC. Translating it yields CASSQRGPWARGYTF. The J gene is TRBJ1-2, the V gene TRBV14, with 7 bases that match TRBD1. V trimming: 2 bases; J trimming: 7 bases; junction bases outside the gene matches: 10. CDR1 and CDR2 from the germline V gene are SGHDN and FVKESK. This CDR3 comprises 15 residues.

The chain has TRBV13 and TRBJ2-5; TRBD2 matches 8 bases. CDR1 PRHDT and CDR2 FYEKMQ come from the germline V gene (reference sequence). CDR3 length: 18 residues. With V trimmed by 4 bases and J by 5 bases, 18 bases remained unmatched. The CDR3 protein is CASSYQSSGTRVRETQYF. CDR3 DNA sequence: TGTGCCAGCAGCTACCAATCGTCCGGGACTAGGGTTAGGGAGACCCAGTACTTC.

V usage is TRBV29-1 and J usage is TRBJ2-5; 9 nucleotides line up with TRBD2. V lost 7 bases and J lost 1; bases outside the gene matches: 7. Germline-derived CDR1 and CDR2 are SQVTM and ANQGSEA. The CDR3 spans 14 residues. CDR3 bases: TGCAGCGGGCAAGCGGGGGGCCGCCAAGAGACCCAGTACTTC. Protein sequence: CSGQAGGRQETQYF.

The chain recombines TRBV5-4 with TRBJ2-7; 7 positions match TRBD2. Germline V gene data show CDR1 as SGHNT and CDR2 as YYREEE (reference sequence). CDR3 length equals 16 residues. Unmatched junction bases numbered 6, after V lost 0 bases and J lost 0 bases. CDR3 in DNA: TGTGCCAGCAGCTTGGGGGAGGGGTCTTACTCCTACGAGCAGTACTTC. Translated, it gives CASSLGEGSYSYEQYF.

The CDR3 protein is CASSQEFWDEQYF. As DNA, the CDR3 is TGTGCCAGCAGCCAAGAGTTTTGGGACGAGCAGTACTTC. The V and J genes are TRBV14 and TRBJ2-7; unclear D gene. V was clipped by 0 bases and J by 5 bases, with 8 bases between them. Germline V gene data show CDR1 as SGHDN and CDR2 as FVKESK. The CDR3 has 13 residues. Combining the CDR3 with reference TRBV14 and TRBJ2-7 gives the whole variable domain EAGVTQFPSHSVIEKGQTVTLRCDPISGHDNLYWYRRVMGKEIKFLLHFVKESKQDESGMPNNRFLAERTGGTYSTLKVQPAELEDSGVYFCASSQEFWDEQYFGPGTRLTVT.

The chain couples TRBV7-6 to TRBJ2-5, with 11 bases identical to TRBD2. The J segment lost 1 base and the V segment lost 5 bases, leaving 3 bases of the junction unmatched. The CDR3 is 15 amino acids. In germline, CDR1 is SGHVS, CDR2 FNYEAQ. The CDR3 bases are TGTGCCAGCAGCCTCGGACTAGCGGGCCAAGAGACCCAGTACTTC. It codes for CASSLGLAGQETQYF.

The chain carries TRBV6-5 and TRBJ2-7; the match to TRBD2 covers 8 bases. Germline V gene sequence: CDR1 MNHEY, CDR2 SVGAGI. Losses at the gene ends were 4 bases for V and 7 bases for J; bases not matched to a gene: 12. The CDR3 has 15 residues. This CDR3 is CASSLSGGAVEEQYF. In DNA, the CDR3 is TGTGCCAGCAGTTTATCCGGGGGGGCGGTAGAAGAGCAGTACTTC.

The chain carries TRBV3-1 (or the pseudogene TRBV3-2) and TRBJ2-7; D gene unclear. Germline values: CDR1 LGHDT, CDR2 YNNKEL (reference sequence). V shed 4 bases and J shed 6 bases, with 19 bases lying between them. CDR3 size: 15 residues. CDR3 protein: CASSRSDLRGSEQYF. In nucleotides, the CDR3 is TGTGCCAGCAGCCGATCGGACCTCCGAGGATCCGAGCAGTACTTC.

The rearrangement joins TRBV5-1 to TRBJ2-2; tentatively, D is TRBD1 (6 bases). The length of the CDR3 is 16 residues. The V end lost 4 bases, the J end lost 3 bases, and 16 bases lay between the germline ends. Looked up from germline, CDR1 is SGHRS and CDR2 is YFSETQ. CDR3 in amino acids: CASSPPLPGDTGELFF. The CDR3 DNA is TGCGCCAGCAGCCCCCCCTTGCCAGGGGACACCGGGGAGCTGTTTTTT.

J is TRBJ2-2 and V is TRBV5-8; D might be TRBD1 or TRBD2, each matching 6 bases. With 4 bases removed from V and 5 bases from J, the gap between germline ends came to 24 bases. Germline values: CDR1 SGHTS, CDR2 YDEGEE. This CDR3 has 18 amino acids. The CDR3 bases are TGTGCCAGCAGCCTCGGAAGGGGGGTTCTATTTGCAACCGGGGAGCTGTTTTTT. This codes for CASSLGRGVLFATGELFF.

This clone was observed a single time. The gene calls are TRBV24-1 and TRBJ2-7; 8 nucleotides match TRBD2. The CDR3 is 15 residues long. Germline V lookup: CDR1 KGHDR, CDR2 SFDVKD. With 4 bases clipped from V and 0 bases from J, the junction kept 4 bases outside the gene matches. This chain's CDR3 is CATSEVAGFSYEQYF. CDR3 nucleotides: TGTGCCACCAGTGAGGTAGCGGGGTTCTCCTACGAGCAGTACTTC.

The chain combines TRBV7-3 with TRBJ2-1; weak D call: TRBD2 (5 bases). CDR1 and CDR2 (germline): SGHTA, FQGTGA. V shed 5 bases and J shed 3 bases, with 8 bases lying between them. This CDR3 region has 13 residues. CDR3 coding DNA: TGTGCCAGCAGCCCCGGGGTCTACAATGAGCAGTTCTTC. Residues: CASSPGVYNEQFF.

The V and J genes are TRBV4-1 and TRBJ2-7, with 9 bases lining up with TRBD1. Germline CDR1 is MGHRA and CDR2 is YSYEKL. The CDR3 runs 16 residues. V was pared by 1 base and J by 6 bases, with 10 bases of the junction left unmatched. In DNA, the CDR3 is TGCGCCAGCAGCCAAGCCTCCGGGACAGGGAGGGGCGAGCAGTACTTC. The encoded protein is CASSQASGTGRGEQYF.

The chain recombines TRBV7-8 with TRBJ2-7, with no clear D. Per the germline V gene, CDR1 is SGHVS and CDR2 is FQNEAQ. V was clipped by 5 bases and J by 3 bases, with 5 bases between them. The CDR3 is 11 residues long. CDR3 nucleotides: TGTGCCAGCAGCGTAAACTACGAGCAGTACTTC. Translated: CASSVNYEQYF. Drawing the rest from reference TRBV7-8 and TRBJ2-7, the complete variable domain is GAGVSQSPRYKVAKRGQDVALRCDPISGHVSLFWYQQALGQGPEFLTYFQNEAQLDKSGLPSDRFFAERPEGSVSTLKIQRTQQEDSAVYLCASSVNYEQYFGPGTRLTVT.